Listed below are T cell receptor beta chains from one sample, sequenced in a study of siplizumab effects on memory and regulatory T cells. TCRdb's table, derived via immunoSEQ multiplex PCR, lists solely in-frame clones and lacks some. The repertoire holds over 85,000 clones, with 80% to 95% as singletons. The sequenced sample consisted of CD4+ T cells sorted from blood. These TCRs come from a human donor in good health. Both conserved end residues are part of each CDR3. The order of the fields is V gene, J gene, clone size, D gene, CDR3 DNA, CDR3 protein. The D gene is left open where the match is weak. Only some rows state a clone size, as once, few, many or a class for expanded clones.

>TRBV7-8|TRBJ1-1|-|-
TGTGCCAGCAGCGCTAACATGAACACTGAAGCTTTCTTT
CASSANMNTEAFF
>TRBV18|TRBJ1-2|-|-
TGTGCCAGCTCCCCAGCAGGAGTTGGCTACACCTTC
CASSPAGVGYTF
>TRBV9|TRBJ2-2|few|-
TGTGCCAGCAGCGTAGAGTCTGTCACTAGGAATACCGGGGAGCTGTTTTTT
CASSVESVTRNTGELFF
>TRBV5-1|TRBJ2-3|-|TRBD2
TGCGCCAGCAGCACTACTAGCGGCAGCACAGATACGCAGTATTTT
CASSTTSGSTDTQYF
>TRBV7-7|TRBJ2-1|-|-
TGTGCCAGCAGCAAAGACGGGAGCTCCTACAATGAGCAGTTCTTC
CASSKDGSSYNEQFF
>TRBV28|TRBJ1-2|-|-
TGTGCCAGCAGTCCTCAGGGGAATTCCTATGGCTACACCTTC
CASSPQGNSYGYTF
>TRBV19|TRBJ1-1|-|-
TGTGCCAGTAGTCTCCGGGGACTAGTCTCTGAAGCTTTCTTT
CASSLRGLVSEAFF
>TRBV30|TRBJ2-7|-|-
TGTGCCTGGACCGTAGGTATGATCTACGAGCAGTACTTC
CAWTVGMIYEQYF
>TRBV6-1|TRBJ1-5|-|TRBD1
TGTGCCAGCAGTGAAAGGACAGGGGGCAGTCAGCCCCAGCATTTT
CASSERTGGSQPQHF
>TRBV6-1|TRBJ2-1|-|-
TGTGCCAGCAGTGAAGCGGGAGGAGGCAATGAGCAGTTCTTC
CASSEAGGGNEQFF
>TRBV7-9|TRBJ2-1|-|TRBD2
TGTGCCAGCCGTCCTTGGCGGGAGAGTGAGCAGTTCTTC
CASRPWRESEQFF
>TRBV30|TRBJ1-2|-|-
TGTGCCTGGAGTGCCACCGCGTATGGCTACACCTTC
CAWSATAYGYTF
>TRBV11-2|TRBJ2-1|-|TRBD2
TGTGCCAGCAGCCTCGACGGACTAGCGGGTAATGAGCAGTTCTTC
CASSLDGLAGNEQFF
>TRBV7-9|TRBJ1-1|once|TRBD1
TGTGCCAGCAGCCCTCAGGGGGCGACTGAAGCTTTCTTT
CASSPQGATEAFF
>TRBV6-6|TRBJ2-3|-|-
TGTGCCAGCAGAGGAAGACAGGATTTGACAGATACGCAGTATTTT
CASRGRQDLTDTQYF
>TRBV19|TRBJ1-1|-|TRBD1
TGTGCCAGTAGTATCCGGGACAGGGTGGTCACTGAAGCTTTCTTT
CASSIRDRVVTEAFF
>TRBV2|TRBJ1-5|-|-
TGTGCCAGCAGTGAGGGGGCGAAGGGCAATCAGCCCCAGCATTTT
CASSEGAKGNQPQHF
>TRBV7-3|TRBJ2-3|-|-
TGTGCCAGCAGCTTAGGGAGGGATACGCAGTATTTT
CASSLGRDTQYF